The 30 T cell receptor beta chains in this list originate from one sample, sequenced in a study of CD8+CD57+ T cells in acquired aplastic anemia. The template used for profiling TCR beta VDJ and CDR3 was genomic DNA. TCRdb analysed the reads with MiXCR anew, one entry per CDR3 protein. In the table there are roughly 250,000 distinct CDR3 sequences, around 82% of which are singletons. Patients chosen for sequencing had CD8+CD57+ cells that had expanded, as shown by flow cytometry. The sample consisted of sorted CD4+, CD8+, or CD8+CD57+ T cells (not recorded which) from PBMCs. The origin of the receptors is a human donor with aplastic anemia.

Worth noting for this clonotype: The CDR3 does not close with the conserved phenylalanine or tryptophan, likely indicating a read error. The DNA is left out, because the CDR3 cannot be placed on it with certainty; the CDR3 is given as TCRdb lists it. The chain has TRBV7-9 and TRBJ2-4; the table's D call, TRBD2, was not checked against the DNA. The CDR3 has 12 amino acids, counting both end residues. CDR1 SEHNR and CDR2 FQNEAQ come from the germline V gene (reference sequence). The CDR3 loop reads CASRGVGEVQSY.

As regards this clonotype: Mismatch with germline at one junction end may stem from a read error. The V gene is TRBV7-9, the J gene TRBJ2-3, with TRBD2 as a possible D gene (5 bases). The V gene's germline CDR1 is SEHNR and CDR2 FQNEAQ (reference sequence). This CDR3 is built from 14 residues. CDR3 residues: CASSLKGAGFSEAF. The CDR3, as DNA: TGTGCTAGCAGCTTAAAGGGAGCAGGCTTCTCTGAAGCTTTT.

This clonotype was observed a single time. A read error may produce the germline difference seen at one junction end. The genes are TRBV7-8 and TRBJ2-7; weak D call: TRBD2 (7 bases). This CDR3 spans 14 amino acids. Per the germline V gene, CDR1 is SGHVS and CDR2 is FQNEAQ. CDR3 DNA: TGTGCCAGCAGCTCCTCGGTTACGGGAGGACAGTTCTTCTTC. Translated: CASSSSVTGGQFFF.

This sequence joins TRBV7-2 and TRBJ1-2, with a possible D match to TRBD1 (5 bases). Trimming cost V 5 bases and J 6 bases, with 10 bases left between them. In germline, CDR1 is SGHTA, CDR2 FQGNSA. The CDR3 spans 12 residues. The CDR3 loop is CTSSKTRDGYTF. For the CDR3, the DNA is TGTACCAGCAGCAAAACCAGGGATGGCTACACCTTC.

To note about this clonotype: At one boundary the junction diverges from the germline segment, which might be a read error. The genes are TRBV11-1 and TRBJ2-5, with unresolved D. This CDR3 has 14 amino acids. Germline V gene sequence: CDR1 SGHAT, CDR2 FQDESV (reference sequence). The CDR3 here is CATSRGPSEETQYF. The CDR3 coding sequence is TGTGCCACCAGCAGAGGTCCGAGCGAAGAGACCCAGTACTTC. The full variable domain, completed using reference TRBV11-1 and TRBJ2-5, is EAEVAQSPRYKITEKSQAVAFWCDPISGHATLYWYRQILGQGPELLVQFQDESVVDDSQLPKDRFSAERLKGVDSTLKIQPAELGDSAMYLCATSRGPSEETQYFGPGTRLLVL.

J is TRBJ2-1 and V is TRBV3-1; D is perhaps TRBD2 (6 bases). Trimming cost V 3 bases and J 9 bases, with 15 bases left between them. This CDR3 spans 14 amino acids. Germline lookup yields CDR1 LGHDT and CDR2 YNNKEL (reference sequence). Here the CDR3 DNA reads TGTGCCAGCAGCCAGGGCTTCGGGAGAGGTGAGCAGTTCTTC. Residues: CASSQGFGRGEQFF.

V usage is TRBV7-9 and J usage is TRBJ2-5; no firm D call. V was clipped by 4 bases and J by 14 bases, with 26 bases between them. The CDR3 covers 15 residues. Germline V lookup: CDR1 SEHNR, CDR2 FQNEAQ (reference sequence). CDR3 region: CASSSAQEAYEQYYF. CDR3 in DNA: TGTGCCAGCAGCTCAGCCCAAGAAGCCTACGAGCAGTACTACTTC.

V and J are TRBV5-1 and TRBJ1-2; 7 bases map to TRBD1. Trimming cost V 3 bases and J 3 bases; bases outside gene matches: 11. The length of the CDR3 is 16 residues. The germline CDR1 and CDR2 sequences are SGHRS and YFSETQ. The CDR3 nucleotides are TGCGCCAGCAGCTCAAACAGGGGCAACTCGGACTATGGCTACACCTTC. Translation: CASSSNRGNSDYGYTF. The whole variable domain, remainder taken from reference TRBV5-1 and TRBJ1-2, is KAGVTQTPRYLIKTRGQQVTLSCSPISGHRSVSWYQQTPGQGLQFLFEYFSETQRNKGNFPGRFSGRQFSNSRSEMNVSTLELGDSALYLCASSSNRGNSDYGYTFGSGTRLTVV.

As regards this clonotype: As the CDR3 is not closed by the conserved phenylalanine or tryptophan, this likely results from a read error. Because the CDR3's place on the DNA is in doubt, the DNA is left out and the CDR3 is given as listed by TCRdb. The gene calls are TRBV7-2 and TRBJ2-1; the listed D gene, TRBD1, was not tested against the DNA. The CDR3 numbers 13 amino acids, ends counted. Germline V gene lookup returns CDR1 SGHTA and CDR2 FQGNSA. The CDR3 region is CASSFHPVGTAFS.

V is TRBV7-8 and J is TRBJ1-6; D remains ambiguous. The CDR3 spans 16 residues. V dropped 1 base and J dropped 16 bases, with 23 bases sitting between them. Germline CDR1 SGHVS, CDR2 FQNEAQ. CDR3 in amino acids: CASSLGGGPDTRYLHF. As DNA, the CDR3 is TGTGCCAGCAGCTTAGGGGGAGGGCCCGATACGCGGTATCTCCACTTT.

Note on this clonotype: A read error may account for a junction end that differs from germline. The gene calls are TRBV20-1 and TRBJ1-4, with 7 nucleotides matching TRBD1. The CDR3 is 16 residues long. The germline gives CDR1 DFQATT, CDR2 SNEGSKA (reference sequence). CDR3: CSARGQGTEGNEKLFF. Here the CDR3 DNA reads TGCAGTGCTAGAGGACAGGGCACAGAGGGGAATGAGAAACTGTTTTTT.

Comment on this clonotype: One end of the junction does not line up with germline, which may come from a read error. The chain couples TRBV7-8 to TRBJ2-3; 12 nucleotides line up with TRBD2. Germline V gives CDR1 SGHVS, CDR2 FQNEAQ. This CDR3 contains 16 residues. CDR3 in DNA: TGTGCCAGCAGCCTAGCGGGAGGGGGCCATACAGATACGCAGTATTTT. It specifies CASSLAGGGHTDTQYF.

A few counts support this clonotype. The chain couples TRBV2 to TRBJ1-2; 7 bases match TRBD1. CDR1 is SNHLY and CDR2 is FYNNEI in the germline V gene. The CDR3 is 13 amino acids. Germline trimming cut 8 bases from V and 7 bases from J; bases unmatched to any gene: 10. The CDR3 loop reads CASGQGGTGGYTF. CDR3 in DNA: TGTGCCAGCGGGCAAGGGGGCACAGGTGGCTACACCTTC.

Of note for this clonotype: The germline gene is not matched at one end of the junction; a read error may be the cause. DNA of the CDR3: TGTGCCAGCAGCGCCGCCGGGGAATATGCCACAGATAACTTC. Its protein product is CASSAAGEYATDNF. The gene calls are TRBV9 and TRBJ2-5; perhaps TRBD2 as D (5 bases). The length of the CDR3 is 14 residues. The germline V gene encodes CDR1 SGDLS and CDR2 YYNGEE.

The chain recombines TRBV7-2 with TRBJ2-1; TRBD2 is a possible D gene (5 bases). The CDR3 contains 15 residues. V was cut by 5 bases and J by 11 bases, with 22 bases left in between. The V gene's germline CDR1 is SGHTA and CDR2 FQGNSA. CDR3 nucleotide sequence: TGTGCCAGCAGCGCCAGCGGAAGTAAGGACGATCAGCAGTTCTTC. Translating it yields CASSASGSKDDQQFF.

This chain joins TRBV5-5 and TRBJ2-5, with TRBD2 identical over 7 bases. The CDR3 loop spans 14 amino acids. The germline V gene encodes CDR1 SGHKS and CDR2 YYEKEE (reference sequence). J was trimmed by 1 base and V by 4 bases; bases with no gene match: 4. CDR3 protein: CASSMGEGQETQYF. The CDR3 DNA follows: TGTGCCAGCAGCATGGGGGAGGGCCAAGAGACCCAGTACTTC.

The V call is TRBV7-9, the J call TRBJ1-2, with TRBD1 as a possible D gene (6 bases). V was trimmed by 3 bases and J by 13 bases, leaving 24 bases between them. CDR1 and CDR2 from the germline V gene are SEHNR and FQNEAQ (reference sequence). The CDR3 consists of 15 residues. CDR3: CASSLAGGDGSSFTF. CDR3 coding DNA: TGTGCCAGCAGCTTGGCGGGGGGCGACGGCTCTAGCTTCACCTTC.

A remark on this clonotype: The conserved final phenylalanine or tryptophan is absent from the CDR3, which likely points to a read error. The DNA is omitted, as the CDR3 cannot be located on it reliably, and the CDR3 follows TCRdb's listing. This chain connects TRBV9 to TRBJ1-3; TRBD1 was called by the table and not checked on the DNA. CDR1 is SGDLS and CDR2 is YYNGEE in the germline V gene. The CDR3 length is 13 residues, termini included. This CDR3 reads CAIPGGGGNTKNV.

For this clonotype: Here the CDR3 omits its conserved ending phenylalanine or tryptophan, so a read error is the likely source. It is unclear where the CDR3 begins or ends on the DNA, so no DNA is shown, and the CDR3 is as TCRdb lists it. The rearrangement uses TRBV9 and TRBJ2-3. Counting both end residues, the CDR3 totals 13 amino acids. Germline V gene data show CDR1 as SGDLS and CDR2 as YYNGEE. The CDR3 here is CASSVSERLTYEL.

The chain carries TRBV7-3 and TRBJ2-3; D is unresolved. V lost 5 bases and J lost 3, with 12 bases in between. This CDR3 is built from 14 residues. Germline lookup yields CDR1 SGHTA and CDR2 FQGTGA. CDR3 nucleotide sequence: TGTGCCAGCAGCGCAACGATAAGGACAGATACGCAGTATTTT. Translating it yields CASSATIRTDTQYF.

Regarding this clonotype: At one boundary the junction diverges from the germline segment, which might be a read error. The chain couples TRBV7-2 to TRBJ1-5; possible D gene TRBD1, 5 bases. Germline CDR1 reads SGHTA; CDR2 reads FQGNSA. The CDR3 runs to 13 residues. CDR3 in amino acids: CASSGARDQAHSF. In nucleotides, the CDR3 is TGTGCCAGCAGCGGGGCCCGGGACCAGGCCCATTCATTT.

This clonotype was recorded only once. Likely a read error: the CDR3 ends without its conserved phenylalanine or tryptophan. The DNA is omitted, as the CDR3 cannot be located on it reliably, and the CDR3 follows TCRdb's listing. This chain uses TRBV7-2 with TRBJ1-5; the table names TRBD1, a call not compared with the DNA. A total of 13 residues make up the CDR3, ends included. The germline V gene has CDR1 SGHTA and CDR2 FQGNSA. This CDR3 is CASSPTGTQLPHL.

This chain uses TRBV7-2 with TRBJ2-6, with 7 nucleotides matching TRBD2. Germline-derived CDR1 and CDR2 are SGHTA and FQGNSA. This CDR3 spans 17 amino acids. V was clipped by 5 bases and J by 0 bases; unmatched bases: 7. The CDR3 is CASSLGRGPSGANVLTF. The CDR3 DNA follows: TGTGCCAGCAGCCTGGGGAGGGGCCCCTCTGGGGCCAACGTCCTGACTTTC.

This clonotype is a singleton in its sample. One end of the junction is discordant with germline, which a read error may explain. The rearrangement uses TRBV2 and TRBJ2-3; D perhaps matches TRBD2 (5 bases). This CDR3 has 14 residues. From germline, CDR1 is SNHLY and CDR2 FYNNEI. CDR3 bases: TGTGCCAGCAGCTCAGCGGAAGGTGGCGATACGAAGTATTTT. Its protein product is CASSSAEGGDTKYF.

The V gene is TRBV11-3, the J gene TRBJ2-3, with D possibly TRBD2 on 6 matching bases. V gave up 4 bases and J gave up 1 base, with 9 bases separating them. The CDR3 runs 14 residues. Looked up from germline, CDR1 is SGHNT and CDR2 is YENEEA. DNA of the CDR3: TGTGCCAGCAGCTCCGCTAGCGGCACAGATACGCAGTATTTT. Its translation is CASSSASGTDTQYF.

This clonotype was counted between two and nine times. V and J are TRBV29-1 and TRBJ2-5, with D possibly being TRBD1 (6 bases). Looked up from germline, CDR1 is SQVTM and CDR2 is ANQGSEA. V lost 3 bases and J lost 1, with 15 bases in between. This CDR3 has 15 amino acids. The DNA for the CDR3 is TGCAGCGTTGATCCAAAACACAGGGCCCAAGAGACCCAGTACTTC. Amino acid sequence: CSVDPKHRAQETQYF.

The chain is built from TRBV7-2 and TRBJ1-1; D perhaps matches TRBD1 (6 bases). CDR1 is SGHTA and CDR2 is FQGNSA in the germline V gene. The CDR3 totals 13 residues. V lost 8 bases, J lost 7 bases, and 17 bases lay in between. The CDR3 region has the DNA TGTGCCAGCGGCCCCGGGGGGCAAGATGAAGCTTTCTTT. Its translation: CASGPGGQDEAFF.

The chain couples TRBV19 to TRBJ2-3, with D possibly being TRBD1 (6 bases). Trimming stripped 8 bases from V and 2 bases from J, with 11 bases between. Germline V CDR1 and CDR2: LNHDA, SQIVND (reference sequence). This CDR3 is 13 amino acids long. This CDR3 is CASGAGDTDTQYF. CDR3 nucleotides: TGTGCCAGTGGGGCAGGGGACACAGATACGCAGTATTTT.

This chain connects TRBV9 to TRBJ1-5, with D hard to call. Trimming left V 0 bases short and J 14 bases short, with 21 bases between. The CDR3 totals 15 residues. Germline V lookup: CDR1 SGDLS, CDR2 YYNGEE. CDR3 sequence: CASSVEDYPLQHKHF. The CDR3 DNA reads TGTGCCAGCAGCGTAGAGGACTATCCCCTGCAGCACAAGCATTTT.

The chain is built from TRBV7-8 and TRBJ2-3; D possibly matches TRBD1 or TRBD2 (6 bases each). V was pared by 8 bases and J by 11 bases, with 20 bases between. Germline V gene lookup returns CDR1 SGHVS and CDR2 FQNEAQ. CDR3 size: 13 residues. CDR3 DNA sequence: TGTGCCAGCGGGGACGGGGGCGGAGCCAAGCAGTATTTT. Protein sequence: CASGDGGGAKQYF.